The sequence of this T cell receptor beta chain was determined in a study of blood T cell repertoires in COVID-19. For the study at large: From T cells, B-cell-depleted T cells, or PBMCs came the material, which was cDNA or gDNA.

The protocol was immunoSEQ multiplex PCR, while the TCRdb copy is restricted to in-frame clones and leaves out a portion. Among under 150,000 clones listed, 84% were seen once. The sequence came from a woman in her thirties or forties with acute or convalescent COVID-19. Sequencing input: peripheral blood.

The CDR3 protein is CASSRTRDEQFF. The CDR3 DNA reads as TGTGCCAGCAGCCGAACTCGGGATGAGCAGTTCTTC. The chain combines TRBV5-8 with TRBJ2-1; D gene unclear. Trimming pared 4 bases from V and 8 bases from J, leaving 10 bases between. Germline lookup yields CDR1 SGHTS and CDR2 YDEGEE. CDR3 length: 12 amino acids.